These T cell receptor beta chains were read from a single sample in a study of blood T cell repertoires in COVID-19. The protocol was immunoSEQ multiplex PCR, while the TCRdb copy is restricted to in-frame clones and leaves out a portion. The top ten hold roughly 2.4% of the sample, which has some 190,000 clones, 89% seen once. The specimen sequenced was PBMCs or T cells enriched from blood (not recorded which). These receptors were obtained from a woman between 40 and 50 years old with acute COVID-19. Each CDR3 is given with its conserved first and last residue. The D gene is left open where the match is weak. Size is stated for part of the rows, as once, few or many counts, or as a class when the clone is expanded.

V gene	J gene	clone size	D gene	CDR3 DNA	CDR3 protein
TRBV2	TRBJ2-3	-	TRBD2	TGTGCCAGCAAACCGGGACTAGCGGAGGGGGGCACAGATACGCAGTATTTT	CASKPGLAEGGTDTQYF
TRBV2	TRBJ1-6	few	-	TGTGCCAGCAGTGCAATGCGACAGAGCTATAATTCACCCCTCCACTTT	CASSAMRQSYNSPLHF
TRBV7-2	TRBJ2-5	-	-	TGTGCCAGCAGCTTAGTGGCGGGGGCGCGAGAGACCCAGTACTTC	CASSLVAGARETQYF
TRBV12-5	TRBJ2-2	-	-	TGTGCTAGTGGTTTCGGCAGGGGCGCCGGGGAGCTGTTTTTT	CASGFGRGAGELFF
TRBV29-1	TRBJ1-2	-	TRBD1	TGCAGCGTTTATGGGACAGCCTATGGCTACACCTTC	CSVYGTAYGYTF
TRBV11-3	TRBJ2-2	once	TRBD2	TGTGCCAGCAGCACTAGACTAGCGGGAGTTCACGGGGAGCTGTTTTTT	CASSTRLAGVHGELFF
TRBV4-3	TRBJ2-5	-	-	TGCGCCAGCAGCCAAGTAAGAGGCTCTACGTACCAAGAGACCCAGTACTTC	CASSQVRGSTYQETQYF
TRBV19	TRBJ2-7	-	-	TGTGCCAGTAGTTGGGGGGACTCATACGAGCAGTACTTC	CASSWGDSYEQYF
TRBV5-4	TRBJ2-7	-	-	TGTGCCAGCAGCTTGGCCGGGGTAGGTGGCCACGAGCAGTACTTC	CASSLAGVGGHEQYF
TRBV19	TRBJ2-1	few	-	TGTGCCAGTAGTATTCGTACGGGGGAGCAGTTCTTC	CASSIRTGEQFF
TRBV9	TRBJ2-3	once	-	TGTGCCAGCAGCGTAGCGGTGGGGGGGCTACATACGCAGTATTTT	CASSVAVGGLHTQYF
TRBV5-1	TRBJ2-3	-	-	TGCGCCAGCAGCTTGGCCCCGGGAAGCACAGATACGCAGTATTTT	CASSLAPGSTDTQYF
TRBV9	TRBJ1-1	-	TRBD1	TGTGCCAGCAGCGTAGTTTCTGGGACAGCTGAAGCTTTCTTT	CASSVVSGTAEAFF
TRBV27	TRBJ2-7	-	TRBD2	TGTGCCAGCAGTTCTATAGCGGGTTCGTACGAGCAGTACTTC	CASSSIAGSYEQYF
TRBV7-9	TRBJ2-3	-	-	TGTGCCATCCATAGCACAGATACGCAGTATTTT	CAIHSTDTQYF
TRBV5-4	TRBJ1-1	-	-	TGTGCCAGCAGCGAGGGCGGCCGGGCTGAAGCTTTCTTT	CASSEGGRAEAFF
TRBV6-1	TRBJ1-5	-	TRBD1	TGTGCCAGCAGTGAGTTCATCACAGGGGGCCTACAGCCCCAGCATTTT	CASSEFITGGLQPQHF
TRBV29-1	TRBJ2-7	-	-	TGCAGCGTTGGATCGGGATACGGCTACGAGCAGTACTTC	CSVGSGYGYEQYF
TRBV7-3	TRBJ2-1	-	-	TGTGCCAGCAGCACCCCTCCGGGGTCCGATGAGCAGTTCTTC	CASSTPPGSDEQFF
TRBV7-9	TRBJ2-4	-	TRBD2	TGTGCCAGCACCCACGTTGGTGCGGGGGGGCCGGCCAAAAACATTCAGTACTTC	CASTHVGAGGPAKNIQYF
TRBV6-5	TRBJ1-1	-	-	TGTGCCAGCAGTTACAATGGGGGGGACACTGAAGCTTTCTTT	CASSYNGGDTEAFF
TRBV19	TRBJ1-6	-	-	TGTGCCAGTAGTATCGCTGGAGGCGATAATTCACCCCTCCACTTT	CASSIAGGDNSPLHF
TRBV5-6	TRBJ2-3	-	-	TGTGCCAGCAGCAAGAGGGTGGGGAGAGATACGCAGTATTTT	CASSKRVGRDTQYF
TRBV7-3	TRBJ2-3	-	TRBD1	TGTGCCAGCAGCCTGGACAGGGGGCACAAAATTGGGAGCACAGATACGCAGTATTTT	CASSLDRGHKIGSTDTQYF
TRBV2	TRBJ2-7	-	-	TGTGCCAGCAGTGACGAGCGGACCTACGAGCAGTACTTC	CASSDERTYEQYF
TRBV19	TRBJ2-7	-	TRBD2	TGTGCCAGTAGTATCGCTAGCGGGGCTTACGAGCAGTACTTC	CASSIASGAYEQYF
TRBV11-2	TRBJ1-4	once	-	TGTGCCAGCAGCTTAAGAGGAACAACTAATGAAAAACTGTTTTTT	CASSLRGTTNEKLFF
TRBV5-1	TRBJ1-1	-	-	TGCGCCAGCAGCTTGGATCGGGGTAACACTGAAGCTTTCTTT	CASSLDRGNTEAFF
TRBV19	TRBJ2-1	-	-	TGTGCCAGTAGTATAGTGTTAGGGACACGCTACAATGAGCAGTTCTTC	CASSIVLGTRYNEQFF
TRBV4-1	TRBJ2-7	-	TRBD2	TGCGCCAGCAGCCAAGGGGTAGCGGGAGCAGGGGCCTCCGAGCAGTACTTC	CASSQGVAGAGASEQYF
TRBV3-1/TRBV3-2	TRBJ1-4	-	TRBD1	TGTGCCAGCAGCCAAGAGGGACAGGGGGCGCCTAATGAAAAACTGTTTTTT	CASSQEGQGAPNEKLFF
TRBV19	TRBJ1-2	-	-	TGTGCCAGTAGTATTTTGGCAGGGCGCTATGGCTACACCTTC	CASSILAGRYGYTF
TRBV4-1	TRBJ2-1	-	TRBD2	TGCGCCAGCAGCCAAGGGGGGGGTCTCTACAATGAGCAGTTCTTC	CASSQGGGLYNEQFF
TRBV13	TRBJ2-2	-	TRBD2	TGTGCCAGCAGCTTAGCCCCCGGACTAGCGGACACCGGGGAGCTGTTTTTT	CASSLAPGLADTGELFF
TRBV11-2	TRBJ2-1	-	TRBD1	TGTGCCAGCAGCTTAGTTCCTCCGGTGGGACAGGGCTACAATGAGCAGTTCTTC	CASSLVPPVGQGYNEQFF
TRBV19	TRBJ2-3	-	TRBD2	TGTGCCAGTAGTATAGGCCTAGCGGGCACAGATACGCAGTATTTT	CASSIGLAGTDTQYF
TRBV7-3	TRBJ2-3	-	TRBD2	TGTGCCAGCAGCTTAGGGTCTGCATATAGCGGGAGGGCCAATACGCAGTATTTT	CASSLGSAYSGRANTQYF
TRBV4-1	TRBJ1-1	-	TRBD1	TGCGCCAGCAGCCCGCGACAGGGATGGACTGAAGCTTTCTTT	CASSPRQGWTEAFF
TRBV21-1	TRBJ2-1	few	-	TGTGCCAGCACACTGATGGGACTAGCGAGGAATGAGCAGTTCTTC	CASTLMGLARNEQFF
TRBV18	TRBJ1-3	once	-	TGTGCCAGCTCACCAATCGGACAGTTCCGCTCTGGAAACACCATATATTTT	CASSPIGQFRSGNTIYF
TRBV5-4	TRBJ2-3	-	TRBD1	TGTGCCAGCAGCCAGGGGGGCACAGATACGCAGTATTTT	CASSQGGTDTQYF
TRBV28	TRBJ1-5	-	-	TGTGCCAGCAGTTTTCACGGGGGCAATCAGCCCCAGCATTTT	CASSFHGGNQPQHF
TRBV2	TRBJ1-1	-	-	TGTGCCAGCAGTGATGGTAGGGGTCGTCGTACTGAAGCTTTCTTT	CASSDGRGRRTEAFF
TRBV2	TRBJ2-3	-	-	TGTGCCAGCAGTGAACGGACTACTAGCACAGATACGCAGTATTTT	CASSERTTSTDTQYF
TRBV28	TRBJ2-3	-	-	TGTGCCAGCAGTTGGGGGGCAGATACGCAGTATTTT	CASSWGADTQYF
TRBV5-1	TRBJ1-5	-	-	TGCGCCAGCAGCTTGGGAGATAGCAGCAATCAGCCCCAGCATTTT	CASSLGDSSNQPQHF
TRBV2	TRBJ2-2	-	TRBD2	TGTGCCAGCGGAGGGCGGGGGGACCTCAACACCGGGGAGCTGTTTTTT	CASGGRGDLNTGELFF
TRBV19	TRBJ2-2	-	-	TGTGCCAGTAGTACACAGGACACCGGGGAGCTGTTTTTT	CASSTQDTGELFF
TRBV28	TRBJ2-1	-	TRBD2	TGTGCCAGCAGTTTACCTGGTAGCGGGGGTTATTTCAATGAGCAGTTCTTC	CASSLPGSGGYFNEQFF
TRBV29-1	TRBJ2-1	-	TRBD2	TGCAGCGCCGGGACTAGCGGGAACAATGAGCAGTTCTTC	CSAGTSGNNEQFF
TRBV3-1/TRBV3-2	TRBJ2-5	-	TRBD2	TGTGCCAGCAGCCGCAGCGGGGGCCAAGAGACCCAGTACTTC	CASSRSGGQETQYF
TRBV25-1	TRBJ2-5	-	-	TGTGCCAGCAGTGAGAAAGGGGCAGGGTATGGTGAGACCCAGTACTTC	CASSEKGAGYGETQYF
TRBV2	TRBJ2-7	-	-	TGTGCCAGCAATCGCGACCAGGGTTCCGAGCAGTACTTC	CASNRDQGSEQYF
TRBV9	TRBJ2-1	-	TRBD2	TGTGCCAGCAGCGTAGGACTAGCGGGAGCTACCTACAATGAGCAGTTCTTC	CASSVGLAGATYNEQFF